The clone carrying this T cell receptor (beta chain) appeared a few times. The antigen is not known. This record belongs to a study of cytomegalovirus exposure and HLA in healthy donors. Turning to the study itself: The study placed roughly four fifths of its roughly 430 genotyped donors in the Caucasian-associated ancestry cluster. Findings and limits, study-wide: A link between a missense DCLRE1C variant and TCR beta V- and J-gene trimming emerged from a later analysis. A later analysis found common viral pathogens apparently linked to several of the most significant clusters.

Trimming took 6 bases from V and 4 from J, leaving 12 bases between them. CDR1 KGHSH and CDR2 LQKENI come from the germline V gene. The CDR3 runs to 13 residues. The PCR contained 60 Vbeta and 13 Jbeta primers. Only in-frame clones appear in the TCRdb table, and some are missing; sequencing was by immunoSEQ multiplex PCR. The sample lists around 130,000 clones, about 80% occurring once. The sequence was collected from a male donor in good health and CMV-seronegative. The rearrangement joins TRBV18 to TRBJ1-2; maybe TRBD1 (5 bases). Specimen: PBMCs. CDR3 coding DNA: TGTGCCAGCTCTCACGACAGTAGCTATGGCTACACCTTC. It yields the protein CASSHDSSYGYTF.